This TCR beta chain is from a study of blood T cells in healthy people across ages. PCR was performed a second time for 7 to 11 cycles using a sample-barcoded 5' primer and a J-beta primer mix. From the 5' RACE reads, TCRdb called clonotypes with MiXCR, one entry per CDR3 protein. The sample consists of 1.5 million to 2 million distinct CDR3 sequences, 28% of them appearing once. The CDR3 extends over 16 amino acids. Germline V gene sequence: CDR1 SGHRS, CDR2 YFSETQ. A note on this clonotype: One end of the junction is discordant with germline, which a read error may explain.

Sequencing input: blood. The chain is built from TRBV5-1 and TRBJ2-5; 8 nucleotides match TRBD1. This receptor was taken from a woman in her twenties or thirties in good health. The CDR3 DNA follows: TGCGCCAGTAGCTCAAATCAGGGGGCCGGTGGGGAGACCCAGTACTTC. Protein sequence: CASSSNQGAGGETQYF.